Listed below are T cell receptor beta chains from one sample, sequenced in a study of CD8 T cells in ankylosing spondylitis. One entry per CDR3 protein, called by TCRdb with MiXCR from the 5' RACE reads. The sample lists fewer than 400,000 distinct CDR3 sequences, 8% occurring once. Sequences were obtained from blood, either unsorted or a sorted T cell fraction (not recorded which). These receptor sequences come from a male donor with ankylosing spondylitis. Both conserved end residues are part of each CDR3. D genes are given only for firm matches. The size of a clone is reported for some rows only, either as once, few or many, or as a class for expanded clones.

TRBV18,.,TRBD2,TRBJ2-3,CASSPGTTDTQYF,TGTGCCAGCTCACCCGGGACTACCGATACGCAGTATTTT
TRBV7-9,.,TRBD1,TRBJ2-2,CASADRDKYTGELFF,TGTGCCAGCGCCGACAGGGACAAGTACACCGGGGAGCTGTTTTTT
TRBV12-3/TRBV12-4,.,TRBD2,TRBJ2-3,CASRISGSRTDTQYF,TGTGCCAGCAGGATTAGCGGGAGTAGAACAGATACGCAGTATTTT
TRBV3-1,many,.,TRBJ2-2,CASQGTGELFF,TGTGCCAGCCAGGGCACCGGGGAGCTGTTTTTT
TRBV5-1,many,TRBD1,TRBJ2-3,CASSGTVSSTDTQYF,TGCGCCAGCAGCGGGACAGTCAGTAGCACAGATACGCAGTATTTT
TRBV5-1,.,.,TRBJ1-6,CASSFNPTNSPLHF,TGCGCCAGCAGCTTCAACCCGACAAATTCACCCCTCCACTTT
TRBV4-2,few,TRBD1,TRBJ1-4,CASSLGQAINEKLFF,TGTGCCAGCAGCCTTGGACAGGCTATTAATGAAAAACTGTTTTTT
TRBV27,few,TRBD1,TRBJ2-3,CASSLSGQGADTQYF,TGTGCCAGCAGTTTATCTGGGCAGGGGGCAGATACGCAGTATTTT
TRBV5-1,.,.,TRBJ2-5,CASSLVTEKETQYF,TGCGCCAGCAGCTTGGTGACAGAAAAAGAGACCCAGTACTTC
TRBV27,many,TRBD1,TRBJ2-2,CASSQGQGTGELFF,TGTGCCAGCAGTCAGGGACAGGGCACCGGGGAGCTGTTTTTT
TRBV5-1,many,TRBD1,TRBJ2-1,CASSLDRGSDNEQFF,TGCGCCAGCAGCTTGGACAGGGGATCGGATAATGAGCAGTTCTTC
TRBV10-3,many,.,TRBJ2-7,CAISLGLFSYEQYF,TGTGCCATCAGCTTAGGACTATTCTCCTACGAGCAGTACTTC
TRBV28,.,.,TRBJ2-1,CASSLGPSNEQFF,TGTGCCAGCAGTTTAGGACCGAGCAATGAGCAGTTCTTC
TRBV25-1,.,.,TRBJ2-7,CASIGPLGAYEQYF,TGTGCCAGCATCGGGCCGTTAGGGGCCTACGAGCAGTACTTC
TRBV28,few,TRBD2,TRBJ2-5,CASSMRENGGETQYF,TGTGCCAGCAGCATGCGGGAGAATGGAGGAGAGACCCAGTACTTC
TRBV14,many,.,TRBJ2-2,CASSQAVGTGELFF,TGTGCCAGCAGCCAAGCGGTCGGCACCGGGGAGCTGTTTTTT
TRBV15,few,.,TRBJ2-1,CATSVYGLRLNEQFF,TGTGCCACCAGCGTCTACGGACTTAGGTTGAATGAGCAGTTCTTC
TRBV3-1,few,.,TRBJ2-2,CASSQDGGASTGELFF,TGTGCCAGCAGCCAAGATGGTGGGGCGAGCACCGGGGAGCTGTTTTTT
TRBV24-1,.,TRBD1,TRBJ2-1,CATSGLSMGTGSYNEQFF,TGTGCCACCAGTGGATTGTCCATGGGGACAGGGTCCTACAATGAGCAGTTCTTC
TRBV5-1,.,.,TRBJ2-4,CASSLVGDIQYF,TGCGCCAGCAGCTTGGTAGGAGACATTCAGTACTTC
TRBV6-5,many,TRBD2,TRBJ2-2,CASSYSLAGYTGELFF,TGTGCCAGCAGTTACTCGTTAGCGGGATACACCGGGGAGCTGTTTTTT
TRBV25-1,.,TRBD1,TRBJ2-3,CASSWPGGYPDTQYF,TGTGCCAGCAGTTGGCCAGGGGGATACCCAGATACGCAGTATTTT
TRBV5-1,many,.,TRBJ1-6,CASMQRSDDNSPLHF,TGCGCCAGCATGCAACGGAGTGATGATAATTCACCCCTCCACTTT
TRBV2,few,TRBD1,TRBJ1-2,CASPGTGGANGYTF,TGTGCCAGTCCCGGGACAGGGGGCGCGAATGGCTACACCTTC
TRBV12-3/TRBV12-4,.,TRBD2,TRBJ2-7,CASKLAAATYEQYF,TGTGCCAGCAAACTAGCGGCCGCTACCTACGAGCAGTACTTC
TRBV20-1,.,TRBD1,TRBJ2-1,CSATPGTGGGDPQFF,TGCAGTGCTACACCCGGGACAGGGGGCGGGGATCCTCAGTTCTTC
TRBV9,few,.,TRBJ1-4,CASSVEGRTNEKLFF,TGTGCCAGCAGCGTAGAAGGGAGGACTAATGAAAAACTGTTTTTT
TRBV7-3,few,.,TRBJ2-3,CASSPITSTDTQYF,TGTGCCAGCAGCCCAATAACCAGCACAGATACGCAGTATTTT
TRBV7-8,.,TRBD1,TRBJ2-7,CASSLPGQGVVGIYEQYF,TGTGCCAGCAGCCTTCCGGGACAGGGGGTAGTGGGGATCTACGAGCAGTACTTC
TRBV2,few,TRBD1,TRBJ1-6,CASSLDRGYIPLHF,TGTGCCAGCAGTTTGGACAGGGGGTATATCCCCCTCCACTTT
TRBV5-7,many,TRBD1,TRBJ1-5,CASSATGDSNQPQHF,TGTGCCAGCAGCGCGACAGGGGATAGCAATCAGCCCCAGCATTTT
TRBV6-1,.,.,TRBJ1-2,CASSAEGPRAHGYTF,TGTGCCAGCAGTGCCGAGGGGCCTAGAGCACATGGCTACACCTTC
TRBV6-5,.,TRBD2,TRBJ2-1,CASSYETSGSNEQFF,TGTGCCAGCAGTTACGAGACTAGCGGGAGCAATGAGCAGTTCTTC
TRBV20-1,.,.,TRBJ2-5,CSAQGNQETQYF,TGCAGTGCTCAGGGTAACCAAGAGACCCAGTACTTC
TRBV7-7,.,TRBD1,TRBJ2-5,CASSQGAVQETQYF,TGTGCTAGCAGCCAGGGGGCTGTACAAGAGACCCAGTACTTC
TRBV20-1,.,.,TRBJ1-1,CSAQPPGDFVTEAFF,TGCAGTGCTCAACCCCCGGGGGATTTTGTTACTGAAGCTTTCTTT
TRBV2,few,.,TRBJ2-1,CASSEESWEYNEQFF,TGTGCCAGCAGTGAAGAGTCGTGGGAGTACAATGAGCAGTTCTTC
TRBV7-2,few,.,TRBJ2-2,CASSLDMAGELFF,TGTGCCAGCAGCTTAGATATGGCCGGGGAGCTGTTTTTT
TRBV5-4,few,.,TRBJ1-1,CASSFMGVNTEVFF,TGTGCCAGCAGCTTCATGGGGGTGAACACTGAAGTTTTCTTT
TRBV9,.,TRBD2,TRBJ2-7,CASGEGTSAAYEQYF,TGTGCCAGCGGGGAGGGGACTAGCGCCGCCTACGAGCAGTACTTC
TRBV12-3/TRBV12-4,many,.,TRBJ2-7,CASSLAGAGYEQYF,TGTGCCAGCAGTTTAGCGGGAGCCGGGTACGAGCAGTACTTC
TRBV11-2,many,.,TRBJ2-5,CASKSWETQYF,TGTGCCAGCAAATCCTGGGAGACCCAGTACTTC
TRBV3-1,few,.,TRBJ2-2,CASSQDVTGTGELFF,TGTGCCAGCAGCCAAGATGTAACGGGCACCGGGGAGCTGTTTTTT
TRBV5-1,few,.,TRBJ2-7,CASSLVLRDVYEQYF,TGCGCCAGCAGCTTGGTTCTACGGGACGTCTACGAGCAGTACTTC
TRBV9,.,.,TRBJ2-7,CASSVDVSGDQEQYF,TGTGCCAGCAGCGTAGATGTCAGCGGAGACCAGGAGCAGTACTTC
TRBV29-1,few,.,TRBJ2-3,CSVEGRWPDTQYF,TGCAGCGTTGAAGGTCGTTGGCCAGATACGCAGTATTTT
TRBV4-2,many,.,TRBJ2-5,CASSQERSRVEETQYF,TGTGCCAGCAGCCAAGAGCGCTCCAGGGTGGAAGAGACCCAGTACTTC
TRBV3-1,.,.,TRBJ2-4,CASSQGIAKNIQYF,TGTGCCAGCAGCCAAGGTATAGCCAAAAACATTCAGTACTTC
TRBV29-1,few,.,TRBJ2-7,CSVDKTGEQYF,TGCAGCGTTGATAAGACGGGGGAGCAGTACTTC
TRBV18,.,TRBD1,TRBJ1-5,CASSLRTGAGQPQHF,TGTGCCAGCTCCCTTAGGACAGGGGCCGGTCAGCCCCAGCATTTT
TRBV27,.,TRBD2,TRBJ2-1,CASSILAGDSYNEQFF,TGTGCCAGCAGCATACTAGCGGGAGACTCCTACAATGAGCAGTTCTTC
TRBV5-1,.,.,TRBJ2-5,CASSWDGYQETQYF,TGCGCCAGCAGCTGGGATGGGTACCAAGAGACCCAGTACTTC
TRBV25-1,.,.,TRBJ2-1,CASSEYGGTGPSYNEQFF,TGTGCCAGCAGTGAATACGGGGGCACAGGCCCCTCCTACAATGAGCAGTTCTTC
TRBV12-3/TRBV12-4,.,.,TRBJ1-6,CASSLGTGNSPLHF,TGTGCCAGCAGTTTAGGGACGGGTAATTCACCCCTCCACTTT
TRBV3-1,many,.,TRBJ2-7,CASSQVGPGPYEQYF,TGTGCCAGCAGCCAAGTGGGGCCGGGGCCCTACGAGCAGTACTTC
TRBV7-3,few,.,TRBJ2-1,CASSFQAYNEQFF,TGTGCCAGCAGCTTTCAGGCCTACAATGAGCAGTTCTTC
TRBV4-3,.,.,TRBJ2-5,CASSQSQGFGETQYF,TGCGCCAGCAGCCAATCACAGGGTTTCGGAGAGACCCAGTACTTC